This entry features one TCR beta chain sequence. The data stem from a study of T cell responses to AZD1222 COVID-19 vaccine. The protocol was immunoSEQ multiplex PCR, while the TCRdb copy is restricted to in-frame clones and leaves out a portion. The sample lists about 110,000 clones, roughly 90% occurring once. The sample here was peripheral blood, taken on day 0 of AZD1222 vaccination. This receptor was obtained from an adult in good health.

The CDR3 reads CASSLLTDRNQPQHF. As DNA, the CDR3 is TGTGCCAGCAGCTTACTGACGGACCGAAATCAGCCCCAGCATTTT. The chain combines TRBV11-2 with TRBJ1-5; D not certain. Looked up from germline, CDR1 is SGHAT and CDR2 is FQNNGV. This CDR3 has 15 residues. Deletions cut 2 bases from V and 4 bases from J, with 12 bases between.